This TCR beta chain was captured by sequencing in a study of blood T cells in healthy people across ages. Study observations and caveats: The study could not conclusively compare naive and antigen-experienced cells, given its unsorted PBMCs.

This clonotype was found a few times. Antigen: not known. CDR1 MNHEY and CDR2 SMNVEV come from the germline V gene (reference sequence). The CDR3 sequence is 12 residues long. The V end lost 8 bases, the J end lost 2 bases, and 9 bases lay between the germline ends. Donation came from healthy Caucasian individuals in Russia who were aged 6 to 90. The authors ran a second PCR of 7 to 11 cycles using a sample-barcoded 5' primer and a J-beta primer mix. TCRdb re-derived calls from the 5' RACE reads in MiXCR, one entry per CDR3 protein. The sample includes some 1 million distinct CDR3 sequences, around 43% seen only once; the top ten take over 15%.

The V call is TRBV27, the J call TRBJ1-2; tentatively, D is TRBD1 (5 bases). The sample consisted of blood. The receptor comes from a woman between 55 and 75 years old in good health. The CDR3 DNA reads as TGTGCCAGCGCAGGGTACAACTATGGCTACACCTTC. Translating it yields CASAGYNYGYTF.